This entry lists 30 T cell receptor beta chains sequenced from one sample in a study of blood T cell repertoires in COVID-19. Method: immunoSEQ multiplex PCR; TCRdb's copy keeps in-frame clones and lacks some. Of hundreds of thousands of clones listed, 70% to 90% were seen once; the top ten hold 1.4%. Sequenced material: PBMCs or T cells enriched from blood (not recorded which). The receptors derive from a woman in her late teens or twenties who had been exposed to COVID-19.

The rearrangement links TRBV18 to TRBJ2-5; 13 bases agree with TRBD2. Germline V gives CDR1 KGHSH, CDR2 LQKENI. The CDR3 covers 16 residues. Germline trimming cut 3 bases from V and 0 bases from J; bases unmatched to any gene: 1. CDR3 sequence: CASSPTSGGYQETQYF. CDR3 coding DNA: TGTGCCAGCTCACCGACTAGCGGGGGGTACCAAGAGACCCAGTACTTC.

The J gene is TRBJ2-3, the V gene TRBV4-2; the D gene is possibly TRBD2 (6 bases). Germline loops: CDR1 LGHNA, CDR2 YNFKEQ. Trimming shortened V by 1 base and J by 1 base, and 9 bases separated the two germline ends. This CDR3 is built from 15 residues. This chain's CDR3 is CASSQAAGRTDTQYF. The CDR3 DNA follows: TGTGCCAGCAGCCAAGCGGCGGGACGCACAGATACGCAGTATTTT.

The rearrangement joins TRBV24-1 to TRBJ2-3; D unclear. V was shortened by 3 bases and J by 0 bases, with 12 bases between the two germline ends. CDR1 is KGHDR, CDR2 SFDVKD, per germline. The CDR3 loop spans 16 amino acids. CDR3 coding DNA: TGTGCCACCAGTGATCCCCGTCCCACTAGCACAGATACGCAGTATTTT. This sequence encodes CATSDPRPTSTDTQYF.

This sequence joins TRBV28 and TRBJ2-1, with 9 bases that match TRBD1. V was pared by 6 bases and J by 8 bases, with 14 bases of the junction left unmatched. This CDR3 has 16 amino acids. Looked up from germline, CDR1 is MDHEN and CDR2 is SYDVKM. The chain's CDR3 is CASSSLGTGKRDEQFF. Written as DNA, the CDR3 is TGTGCCAGCAGCTCACTTGGGACAGGGAAGCGGGATGAGCAGTTCTTC.

The chain is built from TRBV6-6 and TRBJ2-6; 8 bases line up with TRBD2. Germline V gene lookup returns CDR1 MNHNY and CDR2 SVGAGI (reference sequence). After removal of 7 bases from V and 3 bases from J, the junction contained 11 bases not matched to a gene. This CDR3 region has 17 residues. The DNA of the CDR3 is TGTGCCAGCACTCGCTCGGGGGGGCGAGGTGGGGCCAACGTCCTGACTTTC. Its protein is CASTRSGGRGGANVLTF.

There are a few counts of this clone. This chain connects TRBV7-2 to TRBJ2-3; D possibly corresponds to TRBD1 (5 bases). The CDR3 length is 13 residues. The germline CDR1 and CDR2 sequences are SGHTA and FQGNSA. V was shortened by 9 bases and J by 6 bases, with 16 bases between the two germline ends. For the CDR3, the DNA is TGTGCCAGTTCGTCGTGGGGCCTGGATACGCAGTATTTT. Translating gives CASSSWGLDTQYF.

The gene calls are TRBV3-1 (or the pseudogene TRBV3-2) and TRBJ2-3; perhaps TRBD1 as D (5 bases). Germline V gene lookup returns CDR1 LGHDT and CDR2 YNNKEL (reference sequence). The V end lost 4 bases, the J end lost 7 bases, and 15 bases lay between the germline ends. The CDR3 length is 14 residues. The CDR3 here is CASSLGHLGNTQYF. The CDR3, as DNA: TGTGCCAGCAGCCTGGGGCATTTAGGGAATACGCAGTATTTT.

The gene calls are TRBV18 and TRBJ1-1; TRBD1 matches at 7 bases. The V and J ends lost 0 bases and 6 bases, in that order; junction bases with no gene match: 4. This CDR3 is 14 amino acids long. From germline, CDR1 is KGHSH and CDR2 LQKENI. The CDR3 nucleotides read TGTGCCAGCTCACCACCGACAGGGCTCCCTGAAGCTTTCTTT. It yields the protein CASSPPTGLPEAFF.

This CDR3 reads CASSVVGSGVNNEQFF. CDR3 sequence (DNA): TGTGCCAGCAGCGTAGTAGGTAGCGGGGTGAACAATGAGCAGTTCTTC. The V gene is TRBV9, the J gene TRBJ2-1; 8 bases align to TRBD2. J lost 5 bases, V lost 0 bases, and 7 bases had no gene match. Germline loops: CDR1 SGDLS, CDR2 YYNGEE. The CDR3 runs to 16 residues.

In this sample, this clone turned up once. The chain links TRBV18 to TRBJ2-2, with D tentatively TRBD2 (6 bases). The CDR3 runs 18 residues. Germline V lookup: CDR1 KGHSH, CDR2 LQKENI. Trimming cost V 3 bases and J 6 bases, with 23 bases left between them. The CDR3 coding sequence is TGTGCCAGCTCACCGGGCGCATCAGGCGGGAAATTCCCCGGGGAGCTGTTTTTT. This gives the protein CASSPGASGGKFPGELFF. Together with reference TRBV18 and TRBJ2-2, the CDR3 gives the full variable domain: NAGVMQNPRHLVRRRGQEARLRCSPMKGHSHVYWYRQLPEEGLKFMVYLQKENIIDESGMPKERFSAEFPKEGPSILRIQQVVRGDSAAYFCASSPGASGGKFPGELFFGEGSRLTVL.

The rearrangement uses TRBV7-9 and TRBJ2-1; possible D gene TRBD1, 6 bases. The CDR3 has 15 residues. The V gene's germline CDR1 is SEHNR and CDR2 FQNEAQ (reference sequence). V was shortened by 6 bases and J by 7 bases, with 19 bases between the two germline ends. The CDR3 nucleotides are TGTGCCAGCAGAGAGATTGGGGGCGTGAGTAATGAGCAGTTCTTC. Its protein is CASREIGGVSNEQFF.

The chain has TRBV23-1 and TRBJ1-5; D possibly corresponds to TRBD1 (5 bases). TRBV23-1 is assigned to the ORF class and has an uncertain function. CDR3 size: 16 residues. V was clipped by 4 bases and J by 2 bases, with 15 bases between them. CDR3 region: CASSPDTDSRNQPQHF. CDR3 nucleotides: TGCGCCAGCAGTCCAGACACAGACAGCCGCAATCAGCCCCAGCATTTT.

V usage is TRBV27 and J usage is TRBJ2-1; 12 bases align to TRBD2. The CDR3 totals 20 residues. The germline V gene has CDR1 MNHEY and CDR2 SMNVEV (reference sequence). With V trimmed by 4 bases and J by 0 bases, 13 bases remained unmatched. The CDR3 nucleotides read TGTGCCAGCAGTTCTCTAACTAGCGGGGGGCCACTGAGCTCCTACAATGAGCAGTTCTTC. Its translation: CASSSLTSGGPLSSYNEQFF.

The chain uses TRBV6-4 and TRBJ1-4; TRBD1 matches at 9 bases. CDR1 MRHNA and CDR2 SNTAGT come from the germline V gene. This CDR3 has 14 residues. The ends lost 6 bases at V and 8 bases at J; junction bases unmatched: 7. CDR3 region: CASSGTGMREKLFF. The CDR3 region has the DNA TGTGCCAGCAGCGGGACAGGGATGAGGGAAAAACTGTTTTTT.

CDR3: CASSLAGTSGATDTQYF. In DNA form, the CDR3 reads TGTGCCAGCAGCTTAGCGGGGACTAGCGGGGCCACAGATACGCAGTATTTT. The rearrangement links TRBV7-2 to TRBJ2-3; the match to TRBD2 covers 13 bases. Germline V gene sequence: CDR1 SGHTA, CDR2 FQGNSA. With 0 bases clipped from V and 2 bases from J, the junction kept 2 bases outside the gene matches. CDR3 length: 17 amino acids. The full variable domain, in which reference TRBV7-2 and TRBJ2-3 provide the parts outside the CDR3, is GAGVSQSPSNKVTEKGKDVELRCDPISGHTALYWYRQSLGQGLEFLIYFQGNSAPDKSGLPSDRFSAERTGGSVSTLTIQRTQQEDSAVYLCASSLAGTSGATDTQYFGPGTRLTVL.

V gene TRBV2 combines with J gene TRBJ1-4; 9 bases are shared with TRBD1. Germline V CDR1 and CDR2: SNHLY, FYNNEI. The CDR3 is 15 residues long. V was clipped by 3 bases and J by 5 bases; unmatched bases: 4. For the CDR3, the DNA is TGTGCCAGCAGTGATATAGGGACAGGGAATGAAAAACTGTTTTTT. Residues: CASSDIGTGNEKLFF. Complete variable domain (other parts from reference TRBV2 and TRBJ1-4): EPEVTQTPSHQVTQMGQEVILRCVPISNHLYFYWYRQILGQKVEFLVSFYNNEISEKSEIFDDQFSVERPDGSNFTLKIRSTKLEDSAMYFCASSDIGTGNEKLFFGSGTQLSVL.

The chain has TRBV13 and TRBJ2-5; maybe TRBD2 (7 bases). The germline V gene encodes CDR1 PRHDT and CDR2 FYEKMQ (reference sequence). This CDR3 region has 15 residues. Trimming left V 0 bases short and J 5 bases short, with 13 bases between. Written as DNA, the CDR3 is TGTGCCAGCAGCTTAGGAGGGGGGGCCCGGGAGACCCAGTACTTC. Its protein product is CASSLGGGARETQYF.

This clone was seen at least ten times. Other DNA sequences from this sample encode an identical CDR3 as well. This rearrangement joins TRBV4-1 to TRBJ2-1; D possibly corresponds to TRBD2 (5 bases). Trimming pared 7 bases from V and 0 bases from J, leaving 22 bases between. CDR1 and CDR2 from the germline V gene are MGHRA and YSYEKL. The CDR3 covers 18 residues. The CDR3 is CASTTNPAITSSYNEQFF. The CDR3 region has the DNA TGCGCCAGCACCACAAACCCGGCTATTACTAGCTCCTACAATGAGCAGTTCTTC.

The chain joins TRBV6-1 to TRBJ1-4; D is unclear. The germline V and J ends were trimmed by 4 bases and 8 bases, with 14 bases remaining between them. Germline V CDR1 and CDR2: MNHNS, SASEGT. The CDR3 has 14 residues. CDR3 sequence: CASSGAGRSEKLFF. CDR3 DNA sequence: TGTGCCAGCAGTGGAGCGGGCAGATCAGAAAAACTGTTTTTT.

The V call is TRBV4-1, the J call TRBJ2-3, with TRBD1 matching over 8 bases. Germline assignment: CDR1 MGHRA and CDR2 YSYEKL. V gave up 1 base and J gave up 4 bases; unmatched junction bases: 4. CDR3 length equals 15 residues. Written as DNA, the CDR3 is TGCGCCAGCAGCCAAGCGATGGACAGGGCAGATACGCAGTATTTT. Protein sequence: CASSQAMDRADTQYF.

This sequence joins TRBV14 and TRBJ2-1; 8 bases match TRBD2. V shed 1 base and J 3 bases; nucleotides not matched to a gene: 8. Germline values: CDR1 SGHDN, CDR2 FVKESK. The CDR3 has 17 amino acids. The CDR3 is CASSQVMPGLDYNEQFF. The CDR3, as DNA: TGTGCCAGCAGCCAAGTAATGCCGGGACTAGACTACAATGAGCAGTTCTTC.

The chain links TRBV9 to TRBJ2-5; 8 bases line up with TRBD2. Germline assignment: CDR1 SGDLS and CDR2 YYNGEE. This CDR3 has 15 residues. V shed 1 base, J shed 1 base, and the junction held 3 bases outside the gene matches. The CDR3 nucleotides are TGTGCCAGCAGCGTAACGGGAGGGGGCCAAGAGACCCAGTACTTC. Its protein is CASSVTGGGQETQYF.

J is TRBJ2-5 and V is TRBV28, with TRBD2 matching over 10 bases. CDR3 length equals 12 residues. The trim removed 5 bases at V and 7 bases at J, leaving 1 base unmatched. Germline V CDR1 and CDR2: MDHEN, SYDVKM. The CDR3 loop reads CASSSGRGTQYF. As DNA, the CDR3 is TGTGCCAGCAGTAGCGGGAGGGGGACCCAGTACTTC.

The chain links TRBV9 to TRBJ1-2, with TRBD1 matching over 10 bases. V lost 2 bases, J lost 4 bases, and 5 bases stayed unmatched. The germline gives CDR1 SGDLS, CDR2 YYNGEE. The CDR3 runs to 15 residues. The CDR3 reads CASSVDRGPTYGYTF. The CDR3 region has the DNA TGTGCCAGCAGCGTCGACAGGGGGCCCACCTATGGCTACACCTTC.

The genes are TRBV7-2 and TRBJ1-2; 7 bases match TRBD1. After removal of 5 bases from V and 7 bases from J, the junction contained 1 base not matched to a gene. CDR1 and CDR2 from the germline V gene are SGHTA and FQGNSA. CDR3 length: 11 amino acids. The CDR3 coding sequence is TGTGCCAGCAGCGACAGGGTTGGCTACACCTTC. Residues: CASSDRVGYTF.

V usage is TRBV5-1 and J usage is TRBJ1-4; TRBD1 agrees at 10 bases. The CDR3 loop spans 18 amino acids. The germline V gene has CDR1 SGHRS and CDR2 YFSETQ. After removal of 0 bases from V and 0 bases from J, the junction contained 5 bases not matched to a gene. CDR3 sequence: CASSLETGGLSTNEKLFF. As DNA, the CDR3 is TGCGCCAGCAGCTTGGAGACAGGGGGCCTATCAACTAATGAAAAACTGTTTTTT.

The chain recombines TRBV2 with TRBJ2-2; 9 nucleotides match TRBD1. Germline-derived CDR1 and CDR2 are SNHLY and FYNNEI. The ends lost 3 bases at V and 5 bases at J; junction bases unmatched: 1. This CDR3 is 14 amino acids long. CDR3 sequence: CASSDGQGTGELFF. The CDR3 bases are TGTGCCAGCAGTGACGGACAGGGGACCGGGGAGCTGTTTTTT.

The chain has TRBV5-1 and TRBJ1-3; unclear D gene. Germline V gives CDR1 SGHRS, CDR2 YFSETQ. The V and J ends lost 2 bases and 4 bases respectively, with 16 bases between them. The CDR3 contains 16 residues. CDR3 sequence reads: CASSLDQPRLGNTIYF. The DNA of the CDR3 is TGCGCCAGCAGCTTAGACCAACCTAGACTGGGAAACACCATATATTTT. Drawing the rest from reference TRBV5-1 and TRBJ1-3, the complete variable domain is KAGVTQTPRYLIKTRGQQVTLSCSPISGHRSVSWYQQTPGQGLQFLFEYFSETQRNKGNFPGRFSGRQFSNSRSEMNVSTLELGDSALYLCASSLDQPRLGNTIYFGEGSWLTVV.

This chain joins TRBV7-2 and TRBJ2-1; perhaps TRBD1 as D (5 bases). The CDR3 totals 14 residues. From germline, CDR1 is SGHTA and CDR2 FQGNSA. V was cut by 1 base and J by 4 bases, with 8 bases left in between. In DNA, the CDR3 is TGTGCCAGCAGCTTAGGACCAGGGTACAATGAGCAGTTCTTC. Encoded protein: CASSLGPGYNEQFF.

This rearrangement joins TRBV6-5 to TRBJ1-2, with D hard to call. This CDR3 spans 14 amino acids. V was cut by 7 bases and J by 7 bases, with 19 bases left in between. CDR1 and CDR2 (germline): MNHEY, SVGAGI. The CDR3 bases are TGTGCCAGCACGTTGGCAGATTTCTCAAGTGGCTACACCTTC. This codes for CASTLADFSSGYTF.